This T cell receptor beta chain was sequenced during a study of T cell changes during pregnancy in multiple sclerosis. TCRdb's copy holds only in-frame clones and misses some; the assay was immunoSEQ multiplex PCR. The table has approximately 80,000 clones, 94% seen once; the top ten hold about 0.94%. Germline CDR1 is GTSNPN and CDR2 is SVGIG (reference sequence). The CDR3 has 13 amino acids. V lost 7 bases, J lost 7 bases, and 8 bases stayed unmatched. This chain joins TRBV30 and TRBJ2-1; TRBD2 matches 9 bases. This TCR came from a female donor in good health, enrolled as a control in a pregnancy study. The sequenced sample was peripheral blood, obtained in the second trimester of pregnancy. CDR3 DNA: TGTGCCTTCTTAGCGGGAGATAGGAATGAGCAGTTCTTC. As protein: CAFLAGDRNEQFF.